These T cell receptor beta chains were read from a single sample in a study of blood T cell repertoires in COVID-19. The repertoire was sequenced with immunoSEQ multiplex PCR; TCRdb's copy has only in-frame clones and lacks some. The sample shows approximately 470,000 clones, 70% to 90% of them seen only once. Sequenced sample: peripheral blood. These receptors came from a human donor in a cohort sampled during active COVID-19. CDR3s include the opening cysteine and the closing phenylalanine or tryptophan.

cdr3_aa: CASSLTGHVYGYTF
v_call: TRBV28

cdr3_aa: CASKVQGQGNTEAFF
v_call: TRBV19

cdr3_aa: CASSPGGERSEQYF
v_call: TRBV5-5

cdr3_aa: CASSSPRDRTYGYTF
v_call: TRBV28

cdr3_aa: CASSLGGTGELFF
v_call: TRBV6-5

cdr3_aa: CASSPGAVYGYTF
v_call: TRBV19

cdr3_aa: CASSLQGLGQPQHF
v_call: TRBV7-2

cdr3_aa: CASSQEAGRSEAFF
v_call: TRBV3-1/TRBV3-2

cdr3_aa: CASSEGQALSYGYTF
v_call: TRBV9

cdr3_aa: CASSWASSGGSSYEQYF
v_call: TRBV5-5

cdr3_aa: CASTIYRATYEQYF
v_call: TRBV21-1

cdr3_aa: CASSFPGQFLNTEAFF
v_call: TRBV7-8

cdr3_aa: CASSLGQDPLYEQYF
v_call: TRBV7-2

cdr3_aa: CSVGTSGSPYNEQFF
v_call: TRBV29-1

cdr3_aa: CASGGRGRHTEAFF
v_call: TRBV30

cdr3_aa: CASSQDFTARTSGGSTDTQYF
v_call: TRBV4-3

cdr3_aa: CATRPTGGNGEQYF
v_call: TRBV19

cdr3_aa: CASSVGPGEVDTQYF
v_call: TRBV9

cdr3_aa: CASEPLAGGLYEQYF
v_call: TRBV6-5

cdr3_aa: CASSLNRLVVAFF
v_call: TRBV28

cdr3_aa: CASSPGTSGRRNTGELFF
v_call: TRBV5-1

cdr3_aa: CASSGNRGLSHYEQYF
v_call: TRBV25-1